Below are 20 T cell receptor beta chains sequenced from a single sample in a study of OX40 agonist ivuxolimab in advanced cancers. Generated by immunoSEQ multiplex PCR, the TCRdb table keeps only in-frame clones and is missing some. The sample carries tens of thousands of clones, nearly 90% recorded once. Sequencing was performed on CD4+ or CD8+ T cells sorted from blood, taken in a trial of the OX40 agonist ivuxolimab. All receptors come from an adult with an advanced solid tumor such as melanoma, head and neck, liver or kidney cancer.

The rearrangement joins TRBV5-1 to TRBJ1-2; D uncertain. The CDR3 loop spans 14 amino acids. V was pared by 1 base and J by 5 bases, with 12 bases between. Per the germline V gene, CDR1 is SGHRS and CDR2 is YFSETQ. CDR3 sequence (DNA): TGCGCCAGCAGCTTGTCTGGAGTGAGGTATGGCTACACCTTC. Translating gives CASSLSGVRYGYTF.

Comment on this clone: One junction end does not reproduce the germline sequence, and a read error may be involved. The chain combines TRBV6-5 with TRBJ2-7; 8 bases align to TRBD1. The CDR3 has 14 amino acids. Per the germline V gene, CDR1 is MNHEY and CDR2 is SVGAGI. The chain's CDR3 is CASRRDRTPPYSHF. CDR3 sequence (DNA): TGTGCCAGCAGGCGGGACAGGACCCCTCCGTATAGTCACTTC.

The chain is built from TRBV28 and TRBJ1-2; perhaps TRBD1 as D (6 bases). The CDR3 extends over 14 amino acids. Germline CDR1 MDHEN, CDR2 SYDVKM. Deletions cut 3 bases from V and 2 bases from J, with 10 bases between. The DNA for the CDR3 is TGTGCCAGCAGTTTTGGGGGGCTGAACTATGGCTACACCTTC. This codes for CASSFGGLNYGYTF.

V is TRBV19 and J is TRBJ2-3, with unresolved D. Looked up from germline, CDR1 is LNHDA and CDR2 is SQIVND (reference sequence). There are 12 residues in the CDR3. The V and J ends lost 3 bases and 4 bases respectively, with 5 bases between them. In nucleotides, the CDR3 is TGTGCCAGTAGTATTTATCCAGATACGCAGTATTTT. Encoded protein: CASSIYPDTQYF. Complete variable domain (other parts from reference TRBV19 and TRBJ2-3): DGGITQSPKYLFRKEGQNVTLSCEQNLNHDAMYWYRQDPGQGLRLIYYSQIVNDFQKGDIAEGYSVSREKKESFPLTVTSAQKNPTAFYLCASSIYPDTQYFGPGTRLTVL.

The chain carries TRBV7-2 and TRBJ1-3; 9 bases match TRBD1. After removal of 3 bases from V and 4 bases from J, the junction contained 4 bases not matched to a gene. The germline gives CDR1 SGHTA, CDR2 FQGNSA. This CDR3 comprises 15 residues. The CDR3 nucleotides read TGTGCCAGCAGCTTCGGGACAGGGCCAGGAAACACCATATATTTT. Its translation: CASSFGTGPGNTIYF. The whole variable domain, filled in from reference TRBV7-2 and TRBJ1-3, reads GAGVSQSPSNKVTEKGKDVELRCDPISGHTALYWYRQSLGQGLEFLIYFQGNSAPDKSGLPSDRFSAERTGGSVSTLTIQRTQQEDSAVYLCASSFGTGPGNTIYFGEGSWLTVV.

V usage is TRBV12-5 and J usage is TRBJ1-3; 7 bases map to TRBD1. Germline lookup yields CDR1 LGHNT and CDR2 FRNRAP. CDR3 length: 16 amino acids. V shed 1 base, J shed 4 bases, and the junction held 7 bases outside the gene matches. The CDR3 DNA sequence: TGTGCTAGTGGTTTGGGACAGGGCCGAACGGGAAACACCATATATTTT. This codes for CASGLGQGRTGNTIYF.

The V call is TRBV6-6, the J call TRBJ1-2; the D is unclear. CDR3 length: 13 residues. Germline CDR1 reads MNHNY; CDR2 reads SVGAGI (reference sequence). Trimming removed 2 bases at V and 0 bases at J, with 4 bases between. CDR3 amino acids: CASSYGTNYGYTF. CDR3 DNA sequence: TGTGCCAGCAGTTACGGGACTAACTATGGCTACACCTTC.

The table lists this clone with a count of one. CDR3 loop: CASRLGRRSSYNEQFF. The CDR3 nucleotides are TGTGCCAGTAGGTTGGGACGCCGGAGCTCCTACAATGAGCAGTTCTTC. This chain joins TRBV19 and TRBJ2-1; possibly TRBD1 or TRBD2 for D (5 bases each). CDR1 is LNHDA and CDR2 is SQIVND in the germline V gene (reference sequence). The CDR3 spans 16 residues. V lost 6 bases to trimming and J lost 0 bases, with 15 bases between them.

V and J are TRBV7-9 and TRBJ1-4, with 7 nucleotides matching TRBD1. J lost 8 bases, V lost 3 bases, and 6 bases had no gene match. This CDR3 comprises 14 residues. CDR1 is SEHNR, CDR2 FQNEAQ, per germline (reference sequence). The CDR3 loop is CASSFDRVGEKLFF. The CDR3 coding sequence is TGTGCCAGCAGCTTCGACAGGGTGGGCGAAAAACTGTTTTTT.

This chain links TRBV20-1 with TRBJ1-6, with D uncertain. Germline CDR1 and CDR2: DFQATT and SNEGSKA (reference sequence). The CDR3 is made up of 11 amino acids. The V and J ends lost 2 bases and 10 bases respectively, with 6 bases between them. This CDR3 reads CSARSGSPLHF. CDR3 nucleotides: TGCAGTGCTAGATCCGGGTCACCCCTCCACTTT.

The chain uses TRBV5-1 and TRBJ2-1; D unresolved. The V and J ends lost 3 bases and 3 bases respectively, with 4 bases between them. Germline values: CDR1 SGHRS, CDR2 YFSETQ. The CDR3 totals 12 residues. DNA of the CDR3: TGCGCCAGCAGCTACAACTACAATGAGCAGTTCTTC. This sequence encodes CASSYNYNEQFF.

This sequence joins TRBV5-4 and TRBJ1-5; D gene uncertain. V was shortened by 0 bases and J by 6 bases, with 7 bases between the two germline ends. The length of the CDR3 is 13 residues. Germline V lookup: CDR1 SGHNT, CDR2 YYREEE (reference sequence). This CDR3 is CASSLVSGQPQHF. CDR3 nucleotide sequence: TGTGCCAGCAGCTTGGTTTCCGGTCAGCCCCAGCATTTT. The variable domain in full, completed from reference TRBV5-4 and TRBJ1-5, reads ETGVTQSPTHLIKTRGQQVTLRCSSQSGHNTVSWYQQALGQGPQFIFQYYREEENGRGNFPPRFSGLQFPNYSSELNVNALELDDSALYLCASSLVSGQPQHFGDGTRLSIL.

The chain carries TRBV5-4 and TRBJ2-7, with 9 bases lining up with TRBD2. Trimming at V came to 6 bases and at J to 0 bases, leaving 10 bases not matched to a gene. Germline V gene lookup returns CDR1 SGHNT and CDR2 YYREEE (reference sequence). The length of the CDR3 is 16 residues. This CDR3 reads CASKPNSGSGSYEQYF. CDR3 nucleotide sequence: TGTGCCAGCAAACCTAATAGCGGGAGTGGCTCCTACGAGCAGTACTTC.

This chain uses TRBV5-6 with TRBJ2-1, with 8 bases aligning to TRBD2. Unmatched junction bases numbered 9, after V lost 0 bases and J lost 10 bases. Looked up from germline, CDR1 is SGHDT and CDR2 is YYEEEE. The CDR3 runs 15 residues. The CDR3, as DNA: TGTGCCAGCAGCTTGGTAATAGCGGGGACGGGAGAGCAGTTCTTC. Its protein product is CASSLVIAGTGEQFF. The whole variable domain, remainder taken from reference TRBV5-6 and TRBJ2-1, is DAGVTQSPTHLIKTRGQQVTLRCSPKSGHDTVSWYQQALGQGPQFIFQYYEEEERQRGNFPDRFSGHQFPNYSSELNVNALLLGDSALYLCASSLVIAGTGEQFFGPGTRLTVL.

V and J are TRBV5-1 and TRBJ2-1; the match to TRBD2 covers 12 bases. V lost 4 bases, J lost 4 bases, and 6 bases stayed unmatched. CDR3 length: 16 residues. Per germline, CDR1 SGHRS and CDR2 YFSETQ. CDR3 amino acids: CASSREGLAGYNEQFF. CDR3 in DNA: TGCGCCAGCAGCCGGGAAGGACTAGCGGGATACAATGAGCAGTTCTTC.

This chain joins TRBV27 and TRBJ2-1; 8 positions agree with TRBD1. The CDR3 sequence is 13 residues long. The V and J ends lost 3 bases and 8 bases, in that order; junction bases with no gene match: 3. Germline V lookup: CDR1 MNHEY, CDR2 SMNVEV (reference sequence). Here the CDR3 DNA reads TGTGCCAGCAGTTTCCAACAGGGGGATGAGCAGTTCTTC. Translating gives CASSFQQGDEQFF.

The chain joins TRBV7-9 to TRBJ2-2; D is ambiguous. Trimming stripped 0 bases from V and 7 bases from J, with 9 bases between. The CDR3 is 14 amino acids. Per the germline V gene, CDR1 is SEHNR and CDR2 is FQNEAQ (reference sequence). DNA for the CDR3: TGTGCCAGCAGCTTAGCTTCTGTGGTCGGGGAGCTGTTTTTT. Protein sequence: CASSLASVVGELFF.

This clone was counted only a few times. V and J are TRBV29-1 and TRBJ1-1; D is uncertain. Trimming cost V 4 bases and J 7 bases, with 7 bases left between them. The CDR3 covers 10 residues. The germline V gene has CDR1 SQVTM and CDR2 ANQGSEA. CDR3 DNA sequence: TGCAGCGTTGGACCGAATGAAGCTTTCTTT. The encoded protein is CSVGPNEAFF.

The chain uses TRBV12-5 and TRBJ2-5, with D perhaps given as TRBD1 or TRBD2 (5 bases each). The CDR3 totals 16 residues. V dropped 7 bases and J dropped 4 bases, with 22 bases sitting between them. Germline CDR1 is LGHNT and CDR2 is FRNRAP. The CDR3 spells CASASGDGRLGETQYF. CDR3 nucleotides: TGTGCTAGTGCCTCCGGGGACGGCAGACTTGGAGAGACCCAGTACTTC.

The chain recombines TRBV6-5 with TRBJ2-5; D call uncertain. Between the trimmed V and J ends, which lost 3 bases and 1 base, there was a span of 9 bases. The V gene's germline CDR1 is MNHEY and CDR2 SVGAGI. The CDR3 consists of 14 residues. CDR3: CASSYFGLQETQYF. The CDR3 nucleotides read TGTGCCAGCAGTTATTTTGGGCTCCAAGAGACCCAGTACTTC.